The TCR beta chain under discussion was sequenced for a study of blood T cell repertoires in COVID-19. Study overall: Samples taken during acute and convalescent COVID-19 were collected in the United States, Italy and Spain.

This CDR3 region has 17 residues. Germline CDR1 LNHNV, CDR2 YYDKDF (reference sequence). The V and J ends lost 5 bases and 4 bases respectively, with 21 bases between them. Original processing notes: Reference gene primer amplification gave nucleated cell count estimates. The protocol was immunoSEQ multiplex PCR, while the TCRdb copy is restricted to in-frame clones and leaves out a portion. The DNA gave D and trimming, while V, J and clone size come from that table. The sample shows some 220,000 clones, roughly four fifths of them seen only once. This chain uses TRBV15 with TRBJ2-1; D might be TRBD1 (6 bases). The sequence derives from a woman aged 40 to 50 with acute COVID-19. Sequenced input: PBMCs or T cells enriched from blood (not recorded which). In DNA form, the CDR3 reads TGTGCCACCAGCCCCGACCCGGGGCAGGGGCGGTACAATGAGCAGTTCTTC. It specifies CATSPDPGQGRYNEQFF.